This entry concerns a single TCR beta chain. Antigen: not known. The data belong to a study of CD8 T cells in ankylosing spondylitis. Study-level results: In synovial fluid and blood from reactive arthritis, some motif variants were previously reported. There was a TCR beta motif, made of 7 or 8 highly homologous variants, that appeared characteristic of ankylosing spondylitis blood. Reported data indicate significant enrichment of disease-linked clones within matched ankylosing spondylitis synovial fluid.

Quantitative 5'-RACE with molecular barcodes produced the TCR beta libraries. Each CDR3 protein is one row after TCRdb ran MiXCR on the 5' RACE reads. In the table there are approximately 540,000 distinct CDR3 sequences, about 13% of which are singletons. The CDR3 is made up of 15 amino acids. Germline V CDR1 and CDR2: SNHLY, FYNNEI. Trimming took 2 bases from V and 2 from J; bases not matched to a gene: 4. This chain uses TRBV2 with TRBJ2-3, with 7 bases identical to TRBD1. The source material was blood, either unsorted or a sorted T cell fraction (not recorded which). The source of this sequence is a male donor with ankylosing spondylitis. CDR3 sequence reads: CASSEWGQLTDTQYF. The CDR3 bases are TGTGCCAGCAGTGAATGGGGACAGCTCACAGATACGCAGTATTTT. The full variable domain, in which reference TRBV2 and TRBJ2-3 provide the parts outside the CDR3, is EPEVTQTPSHQVTQMGQEVILRCVPISNHLYFYWYRQILGQKVEFLVSFYNNEISEKSEIFDDQFSVERPDGSNFTLKIRSTKLEDSAMYFCASSEWGQLTDTQYFGPGTRLTVL.